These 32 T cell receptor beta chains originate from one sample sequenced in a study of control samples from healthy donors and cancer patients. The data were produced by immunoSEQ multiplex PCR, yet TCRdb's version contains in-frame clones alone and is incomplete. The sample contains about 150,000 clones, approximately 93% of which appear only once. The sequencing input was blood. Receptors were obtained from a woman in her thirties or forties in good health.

In DNA form, the CDR3 reads TGTGCCAGCAGTAATCGACAGTATAATTCACCCCTCCACTTT. Translating gives CASSNRQYNSPLHF. The chain carries TRBV6-5 and TRBJ1-6; possibly TRBD1 for D (5 bases). This CDR3 is built from 14 residues. Germline V gene lookup returns CDR1 MNHEY and CDR2 SVGAGI. V was shortened by 5 bases and J by 4 bases, with 9 bases between the two germline ends.

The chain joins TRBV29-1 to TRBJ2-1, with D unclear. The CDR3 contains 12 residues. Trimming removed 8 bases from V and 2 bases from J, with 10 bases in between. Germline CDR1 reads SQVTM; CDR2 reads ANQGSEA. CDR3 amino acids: CSTRPTYNEQFF. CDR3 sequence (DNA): TGCAGCACCAGGCCTACCTACAATGAGCAGTTCTTC.

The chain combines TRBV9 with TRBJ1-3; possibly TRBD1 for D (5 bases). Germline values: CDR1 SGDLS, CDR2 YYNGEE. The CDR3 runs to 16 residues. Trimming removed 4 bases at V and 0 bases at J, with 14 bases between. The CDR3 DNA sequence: TGTGCCAGCAGCACCGGTGGGGGAAGCTCTGGAAACACCATATATTTT. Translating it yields CASSTGGGSSGNTIYF. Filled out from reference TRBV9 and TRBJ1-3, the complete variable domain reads DSGVTQTPKHLITATGQRVTLRCSPRSGDLSVYWYQQSLDQGLQFLIQYYNGEERAKGNILERFSAQQFPDLHSELNLSSLELGDSALYFCASSTGGGSSGNTIYFGEGSWLTVV.

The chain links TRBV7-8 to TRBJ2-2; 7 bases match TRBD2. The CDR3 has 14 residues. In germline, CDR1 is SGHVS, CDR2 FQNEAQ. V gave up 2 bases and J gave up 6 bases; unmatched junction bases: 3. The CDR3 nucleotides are TGTGCCAGCAGCTTAAGTGCGGGGGCCGGGGAGCTGTTTTTT. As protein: CASSLSAGAGELFF.

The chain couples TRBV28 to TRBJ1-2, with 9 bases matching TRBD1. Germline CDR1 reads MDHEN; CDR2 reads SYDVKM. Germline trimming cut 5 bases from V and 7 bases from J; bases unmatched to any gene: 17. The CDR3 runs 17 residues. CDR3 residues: CASSPGTGWYGAGGYTF. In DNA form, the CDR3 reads TGTGCCAGCAGTCCTGGGACAGGGTGGTACGGGGCGGGTGGCTACACCTTC.

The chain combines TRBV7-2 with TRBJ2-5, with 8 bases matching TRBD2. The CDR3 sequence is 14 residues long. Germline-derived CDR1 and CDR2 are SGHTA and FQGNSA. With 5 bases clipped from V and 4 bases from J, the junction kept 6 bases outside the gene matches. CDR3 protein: CASSAGLARETQYF. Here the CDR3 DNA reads TGTGCCAGCAGCGCCGGACTAGCTAGAGAGACCCAGTACTTC.

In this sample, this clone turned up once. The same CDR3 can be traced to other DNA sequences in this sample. Here the CDR3 DNA reads TGTGCCAGTAGCAACCAGGGACAGGGACTCCACGAGCAGTACTTC. Protein sequence: CASSNQGQGLHEQYF. The V gene is TRBV19, the J gene TRBJ2-7; 9 bases are shared with TRBD1. Per germline, CDR1 LNHDA and CDR2 SQIVND (reference sequence). V dropped 6 bases and J dropped 5; count of bases not matched to a gene: 11. CDR3 size: 15 residues.

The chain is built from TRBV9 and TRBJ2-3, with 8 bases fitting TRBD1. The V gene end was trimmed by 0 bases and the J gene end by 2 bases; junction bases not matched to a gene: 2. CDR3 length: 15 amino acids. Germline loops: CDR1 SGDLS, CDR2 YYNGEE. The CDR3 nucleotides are TGTGCCAGCAGCGTAGGGGACAGGAACACAGATACGCAGTATTTT. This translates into CASSVGDRNTDTQYF.

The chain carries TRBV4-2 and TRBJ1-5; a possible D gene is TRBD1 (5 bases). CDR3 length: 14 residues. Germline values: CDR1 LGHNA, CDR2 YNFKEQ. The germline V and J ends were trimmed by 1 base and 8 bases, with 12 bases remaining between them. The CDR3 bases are TGTGCCAGCAGCCAAGGGGGCCCCCAGGAGCCCCAGCATTTT. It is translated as CASSQGGPQEPQHF.

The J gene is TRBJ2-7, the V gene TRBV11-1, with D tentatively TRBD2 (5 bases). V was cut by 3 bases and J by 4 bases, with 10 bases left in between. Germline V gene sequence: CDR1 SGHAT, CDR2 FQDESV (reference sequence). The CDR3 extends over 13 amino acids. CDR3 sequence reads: CASSFREGYEQYF. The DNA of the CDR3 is TGTGCCAGCAGCTTCCGGGAAGGGTACGAGCAGTACTTC.

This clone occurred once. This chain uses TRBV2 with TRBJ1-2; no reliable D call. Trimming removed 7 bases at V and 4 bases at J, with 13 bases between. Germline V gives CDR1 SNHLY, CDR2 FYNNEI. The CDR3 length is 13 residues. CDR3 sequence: CASIRGRAYGYTF. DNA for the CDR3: TGTGCCAGCATACGGGGTCGCGCCTATGGCTACACCTTC.

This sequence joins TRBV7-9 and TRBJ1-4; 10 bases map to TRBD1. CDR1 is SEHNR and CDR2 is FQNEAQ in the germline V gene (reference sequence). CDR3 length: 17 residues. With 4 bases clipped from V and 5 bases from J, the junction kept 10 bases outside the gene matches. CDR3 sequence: CASSYSRDRGRNEKLFF. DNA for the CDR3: TGTGCCAGCAGCTATTCCCGGGACAGGGGCCGGAATGAAAAACTGTTTTTT.

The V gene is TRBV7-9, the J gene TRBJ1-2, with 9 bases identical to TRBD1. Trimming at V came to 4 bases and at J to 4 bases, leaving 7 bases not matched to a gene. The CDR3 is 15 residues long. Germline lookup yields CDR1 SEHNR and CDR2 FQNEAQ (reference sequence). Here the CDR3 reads CASSYGQGTFYGYTF. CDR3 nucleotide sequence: TGTGCCAGCAGCTACGGACAGGGGACTTTCTATGGCTACACCTTC.

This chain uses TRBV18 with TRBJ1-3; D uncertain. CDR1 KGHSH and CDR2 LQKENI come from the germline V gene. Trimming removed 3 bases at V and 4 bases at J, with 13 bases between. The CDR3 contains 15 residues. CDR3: CASSPGNVVGNTIYF. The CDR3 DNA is TGTGCCAGCTCACCTGGGAACGTCGTCGGAAACACCATATATTTT.

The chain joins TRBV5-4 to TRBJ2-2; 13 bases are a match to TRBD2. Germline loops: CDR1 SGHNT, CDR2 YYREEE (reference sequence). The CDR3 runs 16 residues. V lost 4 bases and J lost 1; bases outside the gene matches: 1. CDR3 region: CASSRTSGGNTGELFF. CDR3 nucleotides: TGTGCCAGCAGCAGGACTAGCGGGGGGAACACCGGGGAGCTGTTTTTT. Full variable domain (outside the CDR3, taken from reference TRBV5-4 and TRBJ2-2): ETGVTQSPTHLIKTRGQQVTLRCSSQSGHNTVSWYQQALGQGPQFIFQYYREEENGRGNFPPRFSGLQFPNYSSELNVNALELDDSALYLCASSRTSGGNTGELFFGEGSRLTVL.

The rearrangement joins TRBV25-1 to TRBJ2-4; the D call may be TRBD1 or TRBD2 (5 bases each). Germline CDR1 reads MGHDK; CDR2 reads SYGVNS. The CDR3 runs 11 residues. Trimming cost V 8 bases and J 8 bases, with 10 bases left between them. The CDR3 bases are TGTGCCAGCGGGGGAAGGGACATTCAGTACTTC. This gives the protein CASGGRDIQYF.

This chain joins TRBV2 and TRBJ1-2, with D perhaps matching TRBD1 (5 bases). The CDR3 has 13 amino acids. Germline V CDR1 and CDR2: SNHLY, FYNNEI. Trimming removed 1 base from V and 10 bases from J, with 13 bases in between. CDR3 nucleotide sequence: TGTGCCAGCAGTGAAGGTATGGGGCGAGTCTACACCTTC. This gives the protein CASSEGMGRVYTF.

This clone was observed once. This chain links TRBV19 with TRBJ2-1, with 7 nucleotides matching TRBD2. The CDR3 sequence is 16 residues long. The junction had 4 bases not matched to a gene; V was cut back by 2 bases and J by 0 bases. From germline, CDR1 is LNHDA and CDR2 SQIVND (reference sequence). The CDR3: CASSISGGSSYNEQFF. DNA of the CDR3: TGTGCCAGTAGTATATCAGGCGGGAGCTCCTACAATGAGCAGTTCTTC.

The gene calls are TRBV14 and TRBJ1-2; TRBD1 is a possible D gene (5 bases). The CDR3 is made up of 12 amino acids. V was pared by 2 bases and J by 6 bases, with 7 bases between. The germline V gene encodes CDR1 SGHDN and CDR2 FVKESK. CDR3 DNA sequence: TGTGCCAGCAGCCAAAGGGGAAATGGCTACACCTTC. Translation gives CASSQRGNGYTF.

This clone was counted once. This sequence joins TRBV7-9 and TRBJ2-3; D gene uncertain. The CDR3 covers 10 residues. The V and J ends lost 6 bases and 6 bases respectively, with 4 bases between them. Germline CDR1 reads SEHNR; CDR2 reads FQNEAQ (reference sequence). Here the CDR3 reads CASSLDTQYF. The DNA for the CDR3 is TGTGCCAGCAGTTTGGATACGCAGTATTTT.

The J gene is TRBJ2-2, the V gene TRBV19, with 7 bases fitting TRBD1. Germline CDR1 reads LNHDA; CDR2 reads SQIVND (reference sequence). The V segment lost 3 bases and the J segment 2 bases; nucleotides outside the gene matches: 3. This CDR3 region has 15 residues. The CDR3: CASSIGQANTGELFF. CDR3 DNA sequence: TGTGCCAGTAGTATCGGACAGGCTAACACCGGGGAGCTGTTTTTT.

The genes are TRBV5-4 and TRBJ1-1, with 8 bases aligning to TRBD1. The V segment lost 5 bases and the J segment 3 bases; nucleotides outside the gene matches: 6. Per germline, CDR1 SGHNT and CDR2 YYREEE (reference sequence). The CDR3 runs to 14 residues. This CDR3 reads CASSRQGMDTEAFF. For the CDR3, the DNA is TGTGCCAGCAGTCGACAGGGGATGGACACTGAAGCTTTCTTT.

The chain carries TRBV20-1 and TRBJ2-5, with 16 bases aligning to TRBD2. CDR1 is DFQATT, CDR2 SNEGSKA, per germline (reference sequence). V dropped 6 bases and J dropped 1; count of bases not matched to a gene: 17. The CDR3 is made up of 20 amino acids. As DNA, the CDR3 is TGCAGTGCCAGTCAGAGATTGGGACTAGCGGGAGGGAGGGGCCAAGAGACCCAGTACTTC. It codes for CSASQRLGLAGGRGQETQYF.

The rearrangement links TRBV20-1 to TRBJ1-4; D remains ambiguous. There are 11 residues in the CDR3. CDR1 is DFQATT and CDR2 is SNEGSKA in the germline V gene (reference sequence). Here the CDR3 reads CVGTTNEKLFF. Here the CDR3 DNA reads TGCGTTGGCACAACTAATGAAAAACTGTTTTTT.

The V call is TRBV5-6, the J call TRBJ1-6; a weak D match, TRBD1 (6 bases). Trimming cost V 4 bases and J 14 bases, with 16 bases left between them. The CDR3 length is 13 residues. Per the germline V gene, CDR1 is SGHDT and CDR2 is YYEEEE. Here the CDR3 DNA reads TGTGCCAGCAGCCCTCAGGGGATCTTGGCCCTCCACTTT. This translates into CASSPQGILALHF.

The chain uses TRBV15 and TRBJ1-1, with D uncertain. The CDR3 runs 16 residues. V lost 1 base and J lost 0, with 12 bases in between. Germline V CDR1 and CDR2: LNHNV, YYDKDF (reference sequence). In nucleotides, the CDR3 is TGTGCCACCAGCAGAGTAACCGGGATCATGAACACTGAAGCTTTCTTT. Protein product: CATSRVTGIMNTEAFF.

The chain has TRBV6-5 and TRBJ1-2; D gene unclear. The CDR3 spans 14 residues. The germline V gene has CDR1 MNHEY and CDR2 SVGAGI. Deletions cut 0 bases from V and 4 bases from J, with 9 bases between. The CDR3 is CASSYSPSPYGYTF. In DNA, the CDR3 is TGTGCCAGCAGTTACTCGCCAAGTCCCTATGGCTACACCTTC.

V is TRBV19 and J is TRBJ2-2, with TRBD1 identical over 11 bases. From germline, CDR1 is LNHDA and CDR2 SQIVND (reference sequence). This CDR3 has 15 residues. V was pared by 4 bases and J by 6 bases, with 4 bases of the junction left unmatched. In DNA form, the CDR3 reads TGTGCCAGTAGTACCGGACAGGGGGCCGCCGGGGAGCTGTTTTTT. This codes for CASSTGQGAAGELFF.

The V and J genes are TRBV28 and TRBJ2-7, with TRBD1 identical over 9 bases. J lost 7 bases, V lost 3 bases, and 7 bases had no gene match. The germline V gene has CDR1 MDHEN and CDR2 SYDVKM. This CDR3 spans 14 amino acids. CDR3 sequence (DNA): TGTGCCAGCAGTTTTACAGGGGGCGCGGGGGAGCAGTACTTC. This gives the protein CASSFTGGAGEQYF.

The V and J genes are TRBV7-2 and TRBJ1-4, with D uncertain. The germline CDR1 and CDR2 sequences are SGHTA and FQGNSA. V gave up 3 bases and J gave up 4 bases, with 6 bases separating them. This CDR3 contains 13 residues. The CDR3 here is CASSFDLNEKLFF. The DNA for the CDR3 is TGTGCCAGCAGCTTCGACCTTAATGAAAAACTGTTTTTT.

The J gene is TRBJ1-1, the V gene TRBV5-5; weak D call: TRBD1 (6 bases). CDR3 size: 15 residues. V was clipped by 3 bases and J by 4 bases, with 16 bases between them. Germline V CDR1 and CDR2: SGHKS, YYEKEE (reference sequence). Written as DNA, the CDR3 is TGTGCCAGCAGCTCCGCCGGACAGTTAACCACTGAAGCTTTCTTT. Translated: CASSSAGQLTTEAFF.

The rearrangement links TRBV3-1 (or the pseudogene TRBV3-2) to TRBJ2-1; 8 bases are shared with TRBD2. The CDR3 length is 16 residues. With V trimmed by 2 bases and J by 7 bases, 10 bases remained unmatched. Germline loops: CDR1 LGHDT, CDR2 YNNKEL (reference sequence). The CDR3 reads CASSQQPGGSSNEQFF. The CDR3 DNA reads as TGTGCCAGCAGCCAACAACCGGGAGGGAGTTCGAATGAGCAGTTCTTC.